This T cell receptor (beta chain) emerged from a study of CD8 T cells in ankylosing spondylitis. Findings of the study overall: Among TCR beta sequences, a motif of several highly homologous variants appeared characteristic of ankylosing spondylitis blood. Clones linked to the disease showed a CD8+ phenotype. They occurred at relatively low frequencies in peripheral blood.

Quantitative 5'-RACE with molecular barcodes was used to make the TCR beta libraries. TCRdb processed the 5' RACE reads anew with MiXCR; each CDR3 protein has one entry. The sample yields under 250,000 distinct CDR3 sequences, roughly a tenth seen once. Trimming shortened V by 2 bases and J by 1 base, and 16 bases separated the two germline ends. From germline, CDR1 is GTSNPN and CDR2 SVGIG (reference sequence). This CDR3 is built from 16 residues. This clonotype was detected ten times or more. The target antigen is unknown. The receptor comes from a male donor with ankylosing spondylitis or in good health (not recorded which). Sequenced input: blood, either unsorted or a sorted T cell fraction (not recorded which). The gene calls are TRBV30 and TRBJ2-3, with D tentatively TRBD2 (5 bases). The DNA for the CDR3 is TGTGCCTGGAGTCCCGGGATCAAGGTCGGCACAGATACGCAGTATTTT. Translated, it gives CAWSPGIKVGTDTQYF.